What follows are 7 T cell receptor beta chains derived from one specimen sequenced in a study of T cell repertoires in cytomegalovirus infection. Their antigens remain unidentified. TCRdb ran MiXCR on the reads and lists one entry per CDR3 protein. The table includes about 770,000 distinct CDR3 sequences, around 29% detected once. Specimen: cultured CD8+ T cells from PBMCs, collected from culture after CMV antigen stimulation. These receptors all stem from a human donor in good health (CMV status not recorded). Some clones in this sample may be carry-over from other donors' samples.

This chain links TRBV6-1 with TRBJ2-7; D possibly corresponds to TRBD1 (6 bases). V lost 1 base to trimming and J lost 4 bases, with 14 bases between them. Germline CDR1 reads MNHNS; CDR2 reads SASEGT. The CDR3 extends over 15 amino acids. CDR3 DNA: TGTGCCAGCAGTGAAGAGGCAGGGGAGATGTACGAGCAGTACGTC. Protein: CASSEEAGEMYEQYV.

For this clonotype: This could be a read error, since a much larger clone is one nucleotide away. The chain links TRBV6-1 to TRBJ2-4, with D maybe TRBD1 (6 bases). Germline V gives CDR1 MNHNS, CDR2 SASEGT. This CDR3 spans 12 amino acids. V lost 5 bases, J lost 6 bases, and 8 bases lay in between. The chain's CDR3 is CASSTGTNIQYF. In DNA, the CDR3 is TGTGCCAGCAGTACAGGGACAAACATTCAGTACTTC.

The chain recombines TRBV24-1 with TRBJ2-2, with 7 bases lining up with TRBD1. The CDR3 is made up of 16 amino acids. V lost 3 bases, J lost 2 bases, and 5 bases stayed unmatched. Per germline, CDR1 KGHDR and CDR2 SFDVKD. The CDR3 sequence: CATSDPYRGNTGELFF. The CDR3 DNA sequence: TGTGCCACCAGTGATCCTTACAGGGGTAACACCGGGGAGCTGTTTTTT.

This clonotype has only a few counts. The chain has TRBV7-6 and TRBJ2-7, with a possible D match to TRBD1 (5 bases). V lost 1 base and J lost 5, with 21 bases in between. Germline lookup yields CDR1 SGHVS and CDR2 FNYEAQ. CDR3 length: 17 amino acids. DNA for the CDR3: TGTGCCAGCAGCTTAGGGTACAGGACGCCCCATGGGGACGAGCAGTACGTC. Residues: CASSLGYRTPHGDEQYV.

The chain employs TRBV4-1 and TRBJ2-2; 8 bases match TRBD2. CDR1 and CDR2 (germline): MGHRA, YSYEKL. The length of the CDR3 is 15 residues. Losses at the gene ends were 1 base for V and 4 bases for J; bases not matched to a gene: 2. In DNA, the CDR3 is TGCGCCAGCAGCCAAGCCCTAGCGGGCACCGGGGAGCTGTTTTTT. Translating gives CASSQALAGTGELFF.

The chain carries TRBV28 and TRBJ2-7; 8 positions match TRBD2. V was clipped by 6 bases and J by 7 bases; unmatched bases: 8. Germline V lookup: CDR1 MDHEN, CDR2 SYDVKM. The CDR3 has 13 amino acids. CDR3 protein: CASSIAGLGEQYV. CDR3 bases: TGTGCCAGCAGCATAGCGGGGCTCGGGGAGCAGTACGTC.

This clonotype was seen more than once but under ten times. J is TRBJ1-6 and V is TRBV2; D is possibly TRBD1 (6 bases). Per the germline V gene, CDR1 is SNHLY and CDR2 is FYNNEI. V was shortened by 6 bases and J by 14 bases, with 23 bases between the two germline ends. The CDR3 runs 15 residues. The CDR3 nucleotides read TGTGCCAGCAGCGTGAGACCGGGACAACTAAATTCCCTCCACTTT. As protein: CASSVRPGQLNSLHF.